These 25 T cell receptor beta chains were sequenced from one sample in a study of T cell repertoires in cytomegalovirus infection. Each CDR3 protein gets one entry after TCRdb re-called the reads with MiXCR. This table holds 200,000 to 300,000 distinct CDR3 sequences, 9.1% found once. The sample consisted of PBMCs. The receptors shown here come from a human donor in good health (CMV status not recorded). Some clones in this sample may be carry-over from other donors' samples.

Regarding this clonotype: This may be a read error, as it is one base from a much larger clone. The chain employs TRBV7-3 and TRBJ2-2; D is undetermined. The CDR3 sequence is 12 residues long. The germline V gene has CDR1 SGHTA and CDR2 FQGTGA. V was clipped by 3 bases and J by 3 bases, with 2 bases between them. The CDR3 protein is CASSFYTGELFF. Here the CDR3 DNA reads TGTGCCAGCAGCTTTTACACCGGGGAGCTGTTTTTT. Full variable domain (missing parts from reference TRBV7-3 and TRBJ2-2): GAGVSQTPSNKVTEKGKYVELRCDPISGHTALYWYRQSLGQGPEFLIYFQGTGAADDSGLPNDRFFAVRPEGSVSTLKIQRTERGDSAVYLCASSFYTGELFFGEGSRLTVL.

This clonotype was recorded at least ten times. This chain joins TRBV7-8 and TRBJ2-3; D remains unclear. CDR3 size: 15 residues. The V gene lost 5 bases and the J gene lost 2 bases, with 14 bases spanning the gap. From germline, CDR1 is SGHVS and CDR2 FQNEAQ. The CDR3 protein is CASSPRPTATDTQYF. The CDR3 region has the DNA TGTGCCAGCAGCCCCCGCCCCACAGCCACAGATACGCAGTATTTT.

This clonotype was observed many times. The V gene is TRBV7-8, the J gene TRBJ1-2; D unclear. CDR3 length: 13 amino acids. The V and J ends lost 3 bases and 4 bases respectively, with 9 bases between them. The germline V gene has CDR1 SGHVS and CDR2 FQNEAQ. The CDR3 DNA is TGTGCCAGCAGCTTTAAGGGCTCCTATGGCTACACCTTC. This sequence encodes CASSFKGSYGYTF.

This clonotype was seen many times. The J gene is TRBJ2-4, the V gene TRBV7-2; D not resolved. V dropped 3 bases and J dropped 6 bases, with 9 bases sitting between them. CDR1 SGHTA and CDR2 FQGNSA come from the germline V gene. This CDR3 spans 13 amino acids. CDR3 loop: CASSFTSLNIQYF. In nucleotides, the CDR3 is TGTGCCAGCAGCTTTACAAGTCTAAACATTCAGTACTTC.

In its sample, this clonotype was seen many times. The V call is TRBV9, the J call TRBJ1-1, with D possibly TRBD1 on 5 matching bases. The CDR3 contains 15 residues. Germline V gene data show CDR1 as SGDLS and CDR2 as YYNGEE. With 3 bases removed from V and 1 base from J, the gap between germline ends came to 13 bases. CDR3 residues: CASSATAVGNTEAFF. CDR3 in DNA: TGTGCCAGCAGCGCGACAGCGGTTGGGAACACTGAAGCTTTCTTT.

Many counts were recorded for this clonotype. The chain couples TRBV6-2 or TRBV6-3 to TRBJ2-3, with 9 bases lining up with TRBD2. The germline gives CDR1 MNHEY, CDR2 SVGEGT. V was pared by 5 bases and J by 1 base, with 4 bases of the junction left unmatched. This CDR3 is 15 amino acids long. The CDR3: CASSPIAGGTDTQYF. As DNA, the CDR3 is TGTGCCAGCAGTCCGATAGCGGGGGGCACAGATACGCAGTATTTT.

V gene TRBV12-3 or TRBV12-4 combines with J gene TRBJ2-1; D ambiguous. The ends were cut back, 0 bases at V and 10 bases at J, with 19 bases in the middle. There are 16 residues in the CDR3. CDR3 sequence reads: CASSLAAGSHIGEQFF. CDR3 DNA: TGTGCCAGCAGTTTAGCAGCTGGTAGCCACATAGGAGAGCAGTTCTTC.

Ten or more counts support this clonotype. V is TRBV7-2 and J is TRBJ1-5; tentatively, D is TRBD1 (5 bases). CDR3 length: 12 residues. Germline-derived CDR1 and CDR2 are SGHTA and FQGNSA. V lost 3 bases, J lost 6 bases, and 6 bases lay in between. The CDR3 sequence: CASSFTGQPQHF. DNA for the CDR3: TGTGCCAGCAGCTTCACAGGTCAGCCCCAGCATTTT.

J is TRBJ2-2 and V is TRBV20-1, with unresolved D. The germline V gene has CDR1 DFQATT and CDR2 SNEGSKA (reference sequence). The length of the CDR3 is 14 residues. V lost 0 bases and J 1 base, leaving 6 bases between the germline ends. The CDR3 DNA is TGCAGTGCTAGAGAGACGGTGAACACCGGGGAGCTGTTTTTT. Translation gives CSARETVNTGELFF.

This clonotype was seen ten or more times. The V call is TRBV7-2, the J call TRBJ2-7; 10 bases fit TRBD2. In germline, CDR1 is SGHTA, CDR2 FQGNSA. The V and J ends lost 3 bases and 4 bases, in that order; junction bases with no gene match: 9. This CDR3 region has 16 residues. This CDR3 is CASSFLASGSGYEQYF. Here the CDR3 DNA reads TGTGCCAGCAGCTTCCTTGCTAGCGGGAGTGGGTACGAGCAGTACTTC.

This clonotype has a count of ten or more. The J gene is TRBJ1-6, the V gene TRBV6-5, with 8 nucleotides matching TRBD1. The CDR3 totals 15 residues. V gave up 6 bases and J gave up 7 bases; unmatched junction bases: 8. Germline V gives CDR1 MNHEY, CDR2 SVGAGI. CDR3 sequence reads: CASRNRGNLNSPLHF. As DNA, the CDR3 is TGTGCCAGCAGAAACAGGGGGAATTTAAATTCACCCCTCCACTTT.

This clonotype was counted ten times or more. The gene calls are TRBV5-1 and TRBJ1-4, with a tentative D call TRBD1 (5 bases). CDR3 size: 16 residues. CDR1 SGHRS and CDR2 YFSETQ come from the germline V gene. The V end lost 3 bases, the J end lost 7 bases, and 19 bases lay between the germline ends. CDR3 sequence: CASSYSFQGGGEKLFF. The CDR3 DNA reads TGCGCCAGCAGCTACTCATTCCAGGGTGGGGGTGAAAAACTGTTTTTT.

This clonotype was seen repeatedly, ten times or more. This CDR3 is CASSYSAYLEELFF. CDR3 nucleotides: TGTGCCAGCAGTTACTCAGCATACTTGGAGGAGCTGTTTTTT. The genes are TRBV6-5 and TRBJ2-2, with D hard to call. CDR3 size: 14 residues. With 0 bases removed from V and 10 bases from J, the gap between germline ends came to 12 bases. CDR1 MNHEY and CDR2 SVGAGI come from the germline V gene.

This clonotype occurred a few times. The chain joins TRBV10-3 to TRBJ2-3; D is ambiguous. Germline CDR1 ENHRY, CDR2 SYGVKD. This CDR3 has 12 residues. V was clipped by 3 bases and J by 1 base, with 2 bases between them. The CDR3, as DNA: TGTGCCATCAGTGACGGCACAGATACGCAGTATTTT. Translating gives CAISDGTDTQYF.

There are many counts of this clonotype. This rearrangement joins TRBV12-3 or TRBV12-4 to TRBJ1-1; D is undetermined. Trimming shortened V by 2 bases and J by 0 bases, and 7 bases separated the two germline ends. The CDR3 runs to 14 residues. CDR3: CASSLLEMNTEAFF. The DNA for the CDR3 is TGTGCCAGCAGTTTATTGGAGATGAACACTGAAGCTTTCTTT.

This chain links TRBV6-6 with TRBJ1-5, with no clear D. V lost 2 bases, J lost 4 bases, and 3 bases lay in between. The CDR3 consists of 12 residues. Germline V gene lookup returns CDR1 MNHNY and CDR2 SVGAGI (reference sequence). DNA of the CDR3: TGTGCCAGCAGTTACGCGAATCAGCCCCAGCATTTT. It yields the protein CASSYANQPQHF.

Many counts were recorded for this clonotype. The CDR3 DNA is TGTGCCAGCAGCTACGGACAGATTTTCTATGGCTACACCTTC. As protein: CASSYGQIFYGYTF. The rearrangement links TRBV7-2 to TRBJ1-2, with D perhaps matching TRBD1 (6 bases). The length of the CDR3 is 14 residues. Between the trimmed V and J ends, which lost 4 bases and 4 bases, there was a span of 13 bases. From germline, CDR1 is SGHTA and CDR2 FQGNSA.

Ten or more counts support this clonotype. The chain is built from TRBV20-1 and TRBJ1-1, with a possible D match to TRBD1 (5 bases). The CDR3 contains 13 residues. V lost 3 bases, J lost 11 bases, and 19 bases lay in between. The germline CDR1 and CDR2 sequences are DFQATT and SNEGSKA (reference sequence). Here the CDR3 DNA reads TGCAGTGCTAGGGTTACAGGAGAACGACTGGCTTTCTTT. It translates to CSARVTGERLAFF.

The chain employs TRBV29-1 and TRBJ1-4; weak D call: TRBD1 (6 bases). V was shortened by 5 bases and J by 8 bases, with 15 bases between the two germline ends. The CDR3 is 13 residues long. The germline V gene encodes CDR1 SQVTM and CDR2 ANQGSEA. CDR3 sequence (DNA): TGCAGCGTTAGGGGCGAGGGGGAGGAAAAACTGTTTTTT. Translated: CSVRGEGEEKLFF.

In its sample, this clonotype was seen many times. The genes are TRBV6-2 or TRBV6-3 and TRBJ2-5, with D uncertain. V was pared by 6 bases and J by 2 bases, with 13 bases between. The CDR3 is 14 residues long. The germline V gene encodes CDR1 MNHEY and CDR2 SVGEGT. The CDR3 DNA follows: TGTGCCAGCAGGAGAGTGGACGCACAAGAGACCCAGTACTTC. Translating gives CASRRVDAQETQYF.

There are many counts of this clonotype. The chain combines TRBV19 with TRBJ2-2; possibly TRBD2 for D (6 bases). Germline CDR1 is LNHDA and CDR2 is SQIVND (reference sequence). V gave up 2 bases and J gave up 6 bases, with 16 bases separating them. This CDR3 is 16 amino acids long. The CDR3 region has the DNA TGTGCCAGTAGTATACGTGGAGGGGTGATACCCGGGGAGCTGTTTTTT. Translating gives CASSIRGGVIPGELFF.

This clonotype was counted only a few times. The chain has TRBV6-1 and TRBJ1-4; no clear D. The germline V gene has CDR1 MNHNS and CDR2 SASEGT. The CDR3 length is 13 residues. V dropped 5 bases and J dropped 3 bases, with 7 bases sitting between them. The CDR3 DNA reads TGTGCCAGCAGTTCGCAGGCTAATGAAAAACTGTTTTTT. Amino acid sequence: CASSSQANEKLFF.

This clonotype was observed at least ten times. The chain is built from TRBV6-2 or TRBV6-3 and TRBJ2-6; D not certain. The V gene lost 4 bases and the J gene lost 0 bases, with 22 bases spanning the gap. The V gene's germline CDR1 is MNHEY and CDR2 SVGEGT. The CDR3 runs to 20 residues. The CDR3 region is CASSFPSTPVAFSGANVLTF. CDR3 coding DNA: TGTGCCAGCAGTTTCCCCTCGACACCCGTCGCCTTCTCTGGGGCCAACGTCCTGACTTTC.

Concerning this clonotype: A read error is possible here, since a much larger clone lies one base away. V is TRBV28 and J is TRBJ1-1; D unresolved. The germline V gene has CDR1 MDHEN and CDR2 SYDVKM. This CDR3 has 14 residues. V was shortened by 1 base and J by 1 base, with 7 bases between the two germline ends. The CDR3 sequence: CASSLLSKNTEAFF. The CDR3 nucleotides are TGTGCCAGCAGTTTATTATCAAAGAACACTGAAGCTTTCTTT.

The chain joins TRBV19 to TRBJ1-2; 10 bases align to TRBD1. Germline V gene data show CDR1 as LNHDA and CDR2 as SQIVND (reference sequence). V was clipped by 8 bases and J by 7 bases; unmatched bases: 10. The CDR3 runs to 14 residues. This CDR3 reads CASQSGDRGGGYTF. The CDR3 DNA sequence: TGTGCCAGTCAGTCCGGGGACAGGGGAGGTGGCTACACCTTC.